These 19 T cell receptor beta chains share one sample of origin, sequenced in a study of blood T cell repertoires in COVID-19. The assay was immunoSEQ multiplex PCR, and TCRdb's table has in-frame clones only and misses some. The sample includes 150,000 or so clones, 87% of them seen just once. Sequencing was done on a sample of PBMCs or T cells enriched from blood (not recorded which). The receptors originated from a woman between 45 and 65 years old who had recovered from COVID-19.

V and J are TRBV30 and TRBJ1-5; a weak D match, TRBD1 (5 bases). Germline loops: CDR1 GTSNPN, CDR2 SVGIG (reference sequence). V gave up 1 base and J gave up 0 bases, with 10 bases separating them. The length of the CDR3 is 15 residues. This chain's CDR3 is CAWSGDFYSNQPQHF. CDR3 coding DNA: TGTGCCTGGAGTGGGGACTTCTATAGCAATCAGCCCCAGCATTTT.

The CDR3 DNA reads as TGCGCCAGCAGCCACCGGGGTAGCGGGACAAATGAGCAGTTCTTC. As protein: CASSHRGSGTNEQFF. This rearrangement joins TRBV5-1 to TRBJ2-1; the match to TRBD2 covers 8 bases. The CDR3 length is 15 residues. The V gene end was trimmed by 4 bases and the J gene end by 7 bases; junction bases not matched to a gene: 10. The germline gives CDR1 SGHRS, CDR2 YFSETQ.

The genes are TRBV6-2 or TRBV6-3 and TRBJ1-1, with 8 bases identical to TRBD1. The CDR3 totals 16 residues. J gave up 5 bases and V 3 bases, and 11 bases lay outside the gene matches. Germline V gene lookup returns CDR1 MNHEY and CDR2 SVGEGT. Here the CDR3 DNA reads TGTGCCAGCAGTTATTCCAAAGGCAGGGGGCGAACTGAAGCTTTCTTT. This encodes CASSYSKGRGRTEAFF.

This chain links TRBV30 with TRBJ2-3; TRBD2 agrees at 11 bases. Losses at the gene ends were 6 bases for V and 1 base for J; bases not matched to a gene: 9. The CDR3 runs to 16 residues. Germline V gene sequence: CDR1 GTSNPN, CDR2 SVGIG (reference sequence). CDR3 DNA: TGTGCCTGCCTGGGAGGACTAGCGGGTCGCACAGATACGCAGTATTTT. Translated, it gives CACLGGLAGRTDTQYF. Variable domain in full (rest from reference TRBV30 and TRBJ2-3): SQTIHQWPATLVQPVGSPLSLECTVEGTSNPNLYWYRQAAGRGLQLLFYSVGIGQISSEVPQNLSASRPQDRQFILSSKKLLLSDSGFYLCACLGGLAGRTDTQYFGPGTRLTVL.

A few counts support this clone. The chain couples TRBV19 to TRBJ2-5; D perhaps matches TRBD2 (6 bases). This CDR3 comprises 15 residues. The germline gives CDR1 LNHDA, CDR2 SQIVND (reference sequence). V was cut by 3 bases and J by 2 bases, with 13 bases left in between. The CDR3 sequence: CASSMEGLHQETQYF. The CDR3 DNA is TGTGCCAGTAGTATGGAGGGTTTACATCAAGAGACCCAGTACTTC.

V and J are TRBV27 and TRBJ1-5, with D possibly matching TRBD1 (6 bases). The ends were cut back, 6 bases at V and 5 bases at J, with 11 bases in the middle. The CDR3 loop spans 13 amino acids. CDR1 and CDR2 (germline): MNHEY, SMNVEV (reference sequence). The CDR3 here is CASRWGPDQPQHF. CDR3 bases: TGTGCCAGCAGATGGGGGCCTGATCAGCCCCAGCATTTT.

This clone was detected only once. This chain connects TRBV28 to TRBJ2-1, with 9 bases that match TRBD2. The CDR3 contains 14 residues. V gave up 3 bases and J gave up 4 bases; unmatched junction bases: 1. Germline V gene sequence: CDR1 MDHEN, CDR2 SYDVKM. The CDR3 loop reads CASSLLAGYNEQFF. The CDR3 DNA is TGTGCCAGCAGTTTGCTAGCGGGATACAATGAGCAGTTCTTC. Supplemented by reference TRBV28 and TRBJ2-1, the full variable domain reads DVKVTQSSRYLVKRTGEKVFLECVQDMDHENMFWYRQDPGLGLRLIYFSYDVKMKEKGDIPEGYSVSREKKERFSLILESASTNQTSMYLCASSLLAGYNEQFFGPGTRLTVL.

V usage is TRBV19 and J usage is TRBJ2-7; a possible D gene is TRBD2 (5 bases). The CDR3 has 15 residues. The germline V and J ends were trimmed by 3 bases and 0 bases, with 12 bases remaining between them. Germline-derived CDR1 and CDR2 are LNHDA and SQIVND (reference sequence). The CDR3 loop is CASSMYEGSSYEQYF. The CDR3 coding sequence is TGTGCCAGTAGTATGTATGAGGGAAGCTCCTACGAGCAGTACTTC.

This clone was observed a handful of times. The chain combines TRBV6-1 with TRBJ1-5; D ambiguous. V lost 3 bases to trimming and J lost 2 bases, with 8 bases between them. The CDR3 has 14 residues. The germline V gene encodes CDR1 MNHNS and CDR2 SASEGT. CDR3 nucleotide sequence: TGTGCCAGCAGTGATAGTTCGGGCAATCAGCCCCAGCATTTT. This sequence encodes CASSDSSGNQPQHF.

The rearrangement joins TRBV20-1 to TRBJ1-2, with D uncertain. Trimming pared 5 bases from V and 7 bases from J, leaving 5 bases between. Germline CDR1 DFQATT, CDR2 SNEGSKA (reference sequence). The CDR3 totals 9 residues. CDR3 sequence reads: CSAGSGYTF. The CDR3 nucleotides are TGCAGTGCTGGGAGTGGCTACACCTTC.

This chain uses TRBV7-9 with TRBJ2-1, with 11 nucleotides matching TRBD2. From germline, CDR1 is SEHNR and CDR2 FQNEAQ (reference sequence). CDR3 length equals 17 residues. V was clipped by 3 bases and J by 1 base; unmatched bases: 5. CDR3 amino acids: CASSFSRTSGSYNEQFF. In nucleotides, the CDR3 is TGTGCCAGCAGCTTCTCTCGGACTAGCGGGTCCTACAATGAGCAGTTCTTC.

This chain joins TRBV28 and TRBJ1-2; tentatively, D is TRBD1 (5 bases). CDR1 is MDHEN and CDR2 is SYDVKM in the germline V gene. Trimming removed 5 bases at V and 2 bases at J, with 6 bases between. This CDR3 spans 12 amino acids. CDR3 residues: CASSAGNYGYTF. The CDR3 nucleotides are TGTGCCAGCAGTGCAGGGAACTATGGCTACACCTTC.

This chain uses TRBV30 with TRBJ2-7; 7 positions agree with TRBD1. The CDR3 sequence is 13 residues long. V lost 3 bases and J lost 2; bases outside the gene matches: 4. Germline V lookup: CDR1 GTSNPN, CDR2 SVGIG (reference sequence). In DNA form, the CDR3 reads TGTGCCTGGAGAAACAGGGGAACCTACGAGCAGTACTTC. Residues: CAWRNRGTYEQYF.

The rearrangement links TRBV13 to TRBJ2-7, with 8 nucleotides matching TRBD1. From germline, CDR1 is PRHDT and CDR2 FYEKMQ (reference sequence). V shed 4 bases, J shed 6 bases, and the junction held 5 bases outside the gene matches. The length of the CDR3 is 13 residues. CDR3 sequence: CASSSDRGGEQYF. The DNA for the CDR3 is TGTGCCAGCAGCTCCGACAGGGGCGGCGAGCAGTACTTC.

This chain connects TRBV30 to TRBJ1-5; D possibly corresponds to TRBD1 (6 bases). The V end lost 0 bases, the J end lost 9 bases, and 6 bases lay between the germline ends. CDR3 length equals 11 residues. CDR1 is GTSNPN, CDR2 SVGIG, per germline (reference sequence). For the CDR3, the DNA is TGTGCCTGGAGTGTAGGGGGGCCCCAGCATTTT. Translation: CAWSVGGPQHF.

The rearrangement links TRBV5-4 to TRBJ2-5; 9 positions agree with TRBD2. This CDR3 contains 16 residues. Trimming at V came to 4 bases and at J to 13 bases, leaving 20 bases not matched to a gene. CDR1 and CDR2 from the germline V gene are SGHNT and YYREEE (reference sequence). The CDR3 nucleotides read TGTGCCAGCAGCCCCTCGGGCGGGAGGGCCCAAGGTAGTCTGTACTTC. Translation gives CASSPSGGRAQGSLYF. Based on the CDR3 plus reference TRBV5-4 and TRBJ2-5, the full variable domain is ETGVTQSPTHLIKTRGQQVTLRCSSQSGHNTVSWYQQALGQGPQFIFQYYREEENGRGNFPPRFSGLQFPNYSSELNVNALELDDSALYLCASSPSGGRAQGSLYFGPGTRLLVL.

The chain employs TRBV7-8 and TRBJ2-2; 8 positions agree with TRBD2. CDR1 is SGHVS and CDR2 is FQNEAQ in the germline V gene. V was pared by 4 bases and J by 6 bases, with 13 bases of the junction left unmatched. There are 17 residues in the CDR3. The CDR3 is CASSSALLADKSGELFF. CDR3 sequence (DNA): TGTGCCAGCAGCTCTGCACTACTAGCGGATAAGTCCGGGGAGCTGTTTTTT.

The rearrangement links TRBV6-2 or TRBV6-3 to TRBJ2-3, with TRBD2 as a possible D gene (5 bases). This CDR3 is built from 17 residues. The germline V gene encodes CDR1 MNHEY and CDR2 SVGEGT. V lost 5 bases and J lost 1, with 19 bases in between. In nucleotides, the CDR3 is TGTGCCAGCAGTAACGGAGCCAGCGGCCGAGGCACAGATACGCAGTATTTT. It translates to CASSNGASGRGTDTQYF.

The chain joins TRBV5-4 to TRBJ2-7; TRBD2 aligns across 11 bases. Germline CDR1 is SGHNT and CDR2 is YYREEE (reference sequence). The CDR3 runs 16 residues. The trim removed 4 bases at V and 1 base at J, leaving 7 bases unmatched. The CDR3 DNA is TGTGCCAGCAGCCCCAGTAGCGGGAGGGCTTCCTACGAGCAGTACTTC. Translation: CASSPSSGRASYEQYF.